These 14 T cell receptor beta chains were sequenced from one sample in a study of early T cells in non-severe SARS-CoV-2 infection. Each CDR3 protein is one row after TCRdb ran MiXCR on the 5' RACE reads. The table includes approximately 97,000 distinct CDR3 sequences, approximately 11% detected once. The sequencing here drew on whole blood, taken at baseline. These receptors came from an adult who was a healthcare worker with PCR-confirmed SARS-CoV-2 infection or an uninfected control (not recorded which).

This clonotype has ten or more counts. This rearrangement joins TRBV20-1 to TRBJ2-7, with TRBD2 as a possible D gene (6 bases). CDR3 length: 14 amino acids. The germline V and J ends were trimmed by 6 bases and 1 base, with 16 bases remaining between them. Germline assignment: CDR1 DFQATT and CDR2 SNEGSKA (reference sequence). CDR3 DNA: TGCAGTGCCCCCCGGGCTAGCGCGTCCTACGAGCAGTACTTC. Its translation is CSAPRASASYEQYF.

The V and J genes are TRBV6-2 or TRBV6-3 and TRBJ1-1, with unresolved D. This CDR3 is built from 13 residues. V lost 2 bases and J lost 3, with 7 bases in between. From germline, CDR1 is MNHEY and CDR2 SVGEGT. In DNA form, the CDR3 reads TGTGCCAGCAGTTACAGGGAGGACACTGAAGCTTTCTTT. It yields the protein CASSYREDTEAFF.

This clonotype was detected only a few times. This sequence joins TRBV7-3 and TRBJ1-5; no clear D gene. Germline V lookup: CDR1 SGHTA, CDR2 FQGTGA. This CDR3 spans 13 amino acids. The germline V and J ends were trimmed by 5 bases and 3 bases, with 8 bases remaining between them. The CDR3 reads CASSTRPNQPQHF. As DNA, the CDR3 is TGTGCCAGCAGCACCCGTCCCAATCAGCCCCAGCATTTT.

This clonotype was found many times. The chain's CDR3 is CASSKTGLGNQPQHF. The CDR3 coding sequence is TGTGCCAGTAGTAAAACAGGTCTTGGCAATCAGCCCCAGCATTTT. The chain recombines TRBV19 with TRBJ1-5, with D perhaps matching TRBD1 (5 bases). V was trimmed by 4 bases and J by 2 bases, leaving 12 bases between them. Germline V gene lookup returns CDR1 LNHDA and CDR2 SQIVND (reference sequence). The CDR3 has 15 residues.

This chain uses TRBV7-9 with TRBJ2-2, with TRBD1 as a possible D gene (6 bases). Trimming removed 2 bases at V and 4 bases at J, with 20 bases between. This CDR3 contains 18 residues. In germline, CDR1 is SEHNR, CDR2 FQNEAQ (reference sequence). The CDR3 protein is CASSLTRTVLMGTGELFF. The CDR3 nucleotides are TGTGCCAGCAGCTTAACACGGACAGTCCTAATGGGCACCGGGGAGCTGTTTTTT.

This clonotype occurred a few times. This chain uses TRBV11-2 with TRBJ2-7; D unresolved. The germline CDR1 and CDR2 sequences are SGHAT and FQNNGV. Trimming pared 5 bases from V and 1 base from J, leaving 21 bases between. This CDR3 is built from 17 residues. The CDR3 nucleotides read TGTGCCAGCAGCCCACGTCTGCGGATAGGGAATTCCTACGAGCAGTACTTC. It yields the protein CASSPRLRIGNSYEQYF.

This clonotype was detected ten times or more. The chain joins TRBV14 to TRBJ2-7, with D possibly matching TRBD1 (6 bases). Trimming stripped 4 bases from V and 4 bases from J, with 14 bases between. This CDR3 spans 14 amino acids. The V gene's germline CDR1 is SGHDN and CDR2 FVKESK. In nucleotides, the CDR3 is TGTGCCAGCAGCCTGATGACAGGAGTATACGAGCAGTACTTC. Translated: CASSLMTGVYEQYF.

This clonotype was counted between two and nine times. The V and J genes are TRBV6-2 or TRBV6-3 and TRBJ2-7, with 8 bases matching TRBD1. Germline V gives CDR1 MNHEY, CDR2 SVGEGT. Trimming removed 2 bases from V and 3 bases from J; junction bases left unmatched: 6. CDR3 size: 15 residues. The CDR3 here is CASSYPFGTGYEQYF. DNA of the CDR3: TGTGCCAGCAGTTACCCTTTCGGGACAGGCTACGAGCAGTACTTC.

This clonotype has at least ten counts. J is TRBJ2-5 and V is TRBV7-2; the match to TRBD2 covers 7 bases. The CDR3 runs to 14 residues. CDR1 SGHTA and CDR2 FQGNSA come from the germline V gene. V was pared by 3 bases and J by 4 bases, with 5 bases of the junction left unmatched. CDR3 bases: TGTGCCAGCAGCTTCAGCGGGGACCGAGAGACCCAGTACTTC. This translates into CASSFSGDRETQYF.

The chain carries TRBV19 and TRBJ2-3, with 10 nucleotides matching TRBD2. The CDR3 has 15 amino acids. J lost 5 bases, V lost 4 bases, and 6 bases had no gene match. Germline CDR1 and CDR2: LNHDA and SQIVND (reference sequence). The DNA of the CDR3 is TGTGCCAGTAGTACTAGCGGGAGTGACGGAGATACGCAGTATTTT. As protein: CASSTSGSDGDTQYF. The full variable domain, rest sourced from reference TRBV19 and TRBJ2-3, is DGGITQSPKYLFRKEGQNVTLSCEQNLNHDAMYWYRQDPGQGLRLIYYSQIVNDFQKGDIAEGYSVSREKKESFPLTVTSAQKNPTAFYLCASSTSGSDGDTQYFGPGTRLTVL.

CDR3 DNA: TGTGCCAGCATGACGGGTTCGGCCGCGGATACGCAGTATTTT. It encodes CASMTGSAADTQYF. V is TRBV6-6 and J is TRBJ2-3; unclear D gene. The CDR3 sequence is 14 residues long. V was cut by 7 bases and J by 6 bases, with 17 bases left in between. Per the germline V gene, CDR1 is MNHNY and CDR2 is SVGAGI (reference sequence).

Ten or more counts support this clonotype. The chain recombines TRBV29-1 with TRBJ2-3, with 7 bases matching TRBD2. The CDR3 runs to 15 residues. The germline V gene encodes CDR1 SQVTM and CDR2 ANQGSEA. Trimming cost V 0 bases and J 4 bases; bases outside gene matches: 7. The CDR3 loop is CSVEDPAGAPDTQYF. CDR3 in DNA: TGCAGCGTTGAAGATCCCGCGGGAGCCCCAGATACGCAGTATTTT.

The chain has TRBV7-6 and TRBJ2-5; D uncertain. CDR3 length: 15 residues. Trimming removed 2 bases at V and 0 bases at J, with 10 bases between. Germline CDR1 and CDR2: SGHVS and FNYEAQ. CDR3 coding DNA: TGTGCCAGCAGCTTAAATTTCGGAGACCAAGAGACCCAGTACTTC. Protein: CASSLNFGDQETQYF.

At least ten counts were recorded for this clonotype. The chain couples TRBV7-3 to TRBJ1-1, with D possibly being TRBD1 (5 bases). V shed 5 bases and J shed 9 bases, with 19 bases lying between them. This CDR3 region has 14 residues. Germline CDR1 reads SGHTA; CDR2 reads FQGTGA. The DNA of the CDR3 is TGTGCCAGCAGCCCATCCAGGGCGGGGGGGAAAGCTTTCTTT. Translated, it gives CASSPSRAGGKAFF.